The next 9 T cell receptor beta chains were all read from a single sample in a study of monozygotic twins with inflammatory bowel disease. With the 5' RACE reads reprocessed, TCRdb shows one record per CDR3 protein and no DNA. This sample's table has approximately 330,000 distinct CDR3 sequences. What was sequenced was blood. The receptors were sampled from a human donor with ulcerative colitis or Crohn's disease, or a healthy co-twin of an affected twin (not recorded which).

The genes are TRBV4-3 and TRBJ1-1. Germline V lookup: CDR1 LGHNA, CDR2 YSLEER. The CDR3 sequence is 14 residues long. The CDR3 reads CASSQESGGTEAFF.

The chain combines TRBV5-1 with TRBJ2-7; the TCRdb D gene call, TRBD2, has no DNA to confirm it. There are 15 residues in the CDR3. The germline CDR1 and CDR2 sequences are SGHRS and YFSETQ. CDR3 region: CASSFFPRGGYEQYF.

CDR3 region: CSARTPADNEQFF. The V gene is TRBV20-1, the J gene TRBJ2-1. The CDR3 sequence is 13 residues long. Germline values: CDR1 DFQATT, CDR2 SNEGSKA (reference sequence).

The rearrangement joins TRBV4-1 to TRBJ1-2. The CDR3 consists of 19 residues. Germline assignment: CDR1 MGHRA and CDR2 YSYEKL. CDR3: CASSQGPVSGGGSWYGYTF.

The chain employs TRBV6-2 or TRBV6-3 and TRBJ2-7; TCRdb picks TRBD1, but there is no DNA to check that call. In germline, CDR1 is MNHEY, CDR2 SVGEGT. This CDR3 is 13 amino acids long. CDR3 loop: CASRGGSSYEQYF.

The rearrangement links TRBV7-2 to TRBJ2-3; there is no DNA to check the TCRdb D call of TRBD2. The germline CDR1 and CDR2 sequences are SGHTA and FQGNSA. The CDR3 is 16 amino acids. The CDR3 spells CASSSRQRGVVDTQYF.

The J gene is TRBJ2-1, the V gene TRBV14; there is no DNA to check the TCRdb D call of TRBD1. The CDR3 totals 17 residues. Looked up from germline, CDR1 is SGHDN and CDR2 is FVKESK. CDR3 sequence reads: CASRPNRPTQSYNEQFF.

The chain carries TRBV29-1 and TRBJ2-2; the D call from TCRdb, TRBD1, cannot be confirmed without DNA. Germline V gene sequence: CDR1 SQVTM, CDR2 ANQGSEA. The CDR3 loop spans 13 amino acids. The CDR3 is CSAPGENTGELFF.

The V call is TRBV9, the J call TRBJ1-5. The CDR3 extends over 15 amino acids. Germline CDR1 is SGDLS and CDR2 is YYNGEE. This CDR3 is CASIYAGEAGQPQHF.